One sample yielded the 4 T cell receptor beta chains listed below, sequenced in a study of Tregs in tolerant kidney transplant recipients. The table came from immunoSEQ multiplex PCR; TCRdb's copy has only in-frame clones and leaves some out. The profile shows about 52,000 clones, about 90% of them singletons. Recipients received nonmyeloablative bone marrow transplants from related graft donors, with transient mixed chimerism. The sequences come from CD8+ T cells from blood (PBMCs), collected 24 months after the transplant. These receptors were taken from a human patient who received a combined kidney and bone marrow transplant. Some of the T cells might come from the graft donor.

The chain recombines TRBV10-3 with TRBJ2-2; TRBD2 matches 13 bases. This CDR3 is 16 amino acids long. Germline loops: CDR1 ENHRY, CDR2 SYGVKD. J gave up 1 base and V 4 bases, and 0 bases lay outside the gene matches. CDR3 loop: CAISGTSGGNTGELFF. The CDR3 DNA sequence: TGTGCCATCAGTGGGACTAGCGGGGGGAACACCGGGGAGCTGTTTTTT.

The chain has TRBV6-5 and TRBJ2-7; no clear D gene. Germline V gene data show CDR1 as MNHEY and CDR2 as SVGAGI. This CDR3 comprises 16 residues. Deletions cut 0 bases from V and 1 base from J, with 13 bases between. CDR3 DNA: TGTGCCAGCAGTTACTCGATGGCGGAACTTTCCTACGAGCAGTACTTC. Its protein product is CASSYSMAELSYEQYF.

This chain links TRBV11-3 with TRBJ2-1; the match to TRBD2 covers 9 bases. CDR1 is SGHNT and CDR2 is YENEEA in the germline V gene. V shed 6 bases, J shed 4 bases, and the junction held 10 bases outside the gene matches. This CDR3 region has 16 residues. DNA of the CDR3: TGTGCCAGCAGTGCGGAGCGGGGGGCACCTTACAATGAGCAGTTCTTC. It yields the protein CASSAERGAPYNEQFF.

This chain links TRBV7-2 with TRBJ2-5; TRBD2 aligns across 11 bases. The J call may be wrong; the DNA end is better matched by TRBJ2-7. Per the germline V gene, CDR1 is SGHTA and CDR2 is FQGNSA. There are 15 residues in the CDR3. CDR3 region: CASSFELAGVYEQYF. In nucleotides, the CDR3 is TGTGCCAGCAGCTTTGAACTAGCGGGAGTCTACGAGCAGTACTTC.